The 19 T cell receptor beta chains below were found in one sample sequenced in a study of T cell changes during pregnancy in multiple sclerosis (dated by TCRdb to the late 2010s). Library creation used the immunoSEQ multiplex PCR assay. TCRdb took this table from immuneACCESS and kept in-frame rearrangements with V and J called. Such tables lack part of the clones; where checked against another copy, unresolved V genes explain under half of the gap, and the rest is unexplained. This sample lists about 40,000 clones; around 94% were detected once. The ten biggest clones cover approximately 0.8% of the sample. The material was CD4+ T cells from peripheral blood mononuclear cells, obtained before pregnancy. These receptors were collected from a female donor with multiple sclerosis, enrolled in a pregnancy study.

The chain couples TRBV5-8 to TRBJ1-5; the match to TRBD1 covers 11 bases. CDR1 and CDR2 (germline): SGHTS, YDEGEE. This CDR3 contains 17 residues. The V and J ends lost 4 bases and 1 base, in that order; junction bases with no gene match: 7. The CDR3 region is CASSPGQGAVSNQPQHF. The CDR3 bases are TGTGCCAGCAGCCCCGGACAGGGGGCGGTGAGCAATCAGCCCCAGCATTTT.

In this sample, this clone turned up once. This rearrangement joins TRBV6-6 to TRBJ2-1; the match to TRBD2 covers 9 bases. The germline V gene encodes CDR1 MNHNY and CDR2 SVGAGI (reference sequence). CDR3 length: 13 amino acids. With 7 bases clipped from V and 6 bases from J, the junction kept 4 bases outside the gene matches. The CDR3 coding sequence is TGTGCCAGCACTAGCGGGATGCCCAATGAGCAGTTCTTC. Protein sequence: CASTSGMPNEQFF.

This chain connects TRBV5-1 to TRBJ2-5, with 8 bases that match TRBD1. Losses at the gene ends were 4 bases for V and 2 bases for J; bases not matched to a gene: 13. The length of the CDR3 is 17 residues. Germline CDR1 reads SGHRS; CDR2 reads YFSETQ. Here the CDR3 reads CASSPGFRTGPQETQYF. The CDR3 DNA reads TGCGCCAGCAGCCCAGGGTTCCGGACAGGGCCGCAAGAGACCCAGTACTTC.

The chain combines TRBV28 with TRBJ2-7; 7 bases are shared with TRBD1. Trimming cost V 6 bases and J 5 bases; bases outside gene matches: 10. CDR1 is MDHEN and CDR2 is SYDVKM in the germline V gene. The CDR3 extends over 14 amino acids. CDR3 protein: CASRTNRGGHEQYF. For the CDR3, the DNA is TGTGCCAGCAGGACAAACAGGGGTGGGCACGAGCAGTACTTC.

The V call is TRBV29-1, the J call TRBJ2-3; TRBD2 aligns across 12 bases. The CDR3 is 14 amino acids. Germline CDR1 SQVTM, CDR2 ANQGSEA. J was trimmed by 5 bases and V by 4 bases; bases with no gene match: 4. In DNA, the CDR3 is TGCAGCGTTGGACGACTAGCGGGAGTAGATACGCAGTATTTT. It translates to CSVGRLAGVDTQYF.

The chain links TRBV5-6 to TRBJ2-2, with D possibly being TRBD2 (6 bases). Trimming removed 3 bases from V and 1 base from J, with 7 bases in between. This CDR3 is 14 amino acids long. Germline V lookup: CDR1 SGHDT, CDR2 YYEEEE. The CDR3 here is CASSSGLNTGELFF. The CDR3 nucleotides are TGTGCCAGCAGCTCGGGACTGAACACCGGGGAGCTGTTTTTT.

V usage is TRBV19 and J usage is TRBJ2-1; TRBD2 matches 14 bases. CDR1 is LNHDA, CDR2 SQIVND, per germline (reference sequence). The CDR3 runs 20 residues. J gave up 0 bases and V 4 bases, and 11 bases lay outside the gene matches. The CDR3 nucleotides are TGTGCCAGTAGTACGCTCCCGGGACTAGCGGGAGTGGGCTCCTACAATGAGCAGTTCTTC. This translates into CASSTLPGLAGVGSYNEQFF.

As DNA, the CDR3 is TGTGCCAGCAGTACCACAGGGGGCCTTTCGATATTAGATGGCTACACCTTC. Translating it yields CASSTTGGLSILDGYTF. The V and J genes are TRBV28 and TRBJ1-2, with 9 bases aligning to TRBD1. The germline V gene has CDR1 MDHEN and CDR2 SYDVKM. Losses at the gene ends were 5 bases for V and 6 bases for J; bases not matched to a gene: 16. The CDR3 contains 17 residues.

This clone was recorded once. As DNA, the CDR3 is TGCGCCAGCAGCTTGAGCAGGGGGCCAACAGATACGCAGTATTTT. It codes for CASSLSRGPTDTQYF. V gene TRBV5-1 combines with J gene TRBJ2-3, with 8 positions matching TRBD1. Trimming took 1 base from V and 3 from J; bases not matched to a gene: 4. The CDR3 extends over 15 amino acids. From germline, CDR1 is SGHRS and CDR2 YFSETQ. Drawing the rest from reference TRBV5-1 and TRBJ2-3, the complete variable domain is KAGVTQTPRYLIKTRGQQVTLSCSPISGHRSVSWYQQTPGQGLQFLFEYFSETQRNKGNFPGRFSGRQFSNSRSEMNVSTLELGDSALYLCASSLSRGPTDTQYFGPGTRLTVL.

This chain links TRBV28 with TRBJ2-2, with 8 bases matching TRBD2. The trim removed 1 base at V and 4 bases at J, leaving 2 bases unmatched. Germline loops: CDR1 MDHEN, CDR2 SYDVKM. This CDR3 is 15 amino acids long. As DNA, the CDR3 is TGTGCCAGCAGTTTATCAAGCGGGAGCACCGGGGAGCTGTTTTTT. It encodes CASSLSSGSTGELFF. Based on the CDR3 plus reference TRBV28 and TRBJ2-2, the full variable domain is DVKVTQSSRYLVKRTGEKVFLECVQDMDHENMFWYRQDPGLGLRLIYFSYDVKMKEKGDIPEGYSVSREKKERFSLILESASTNQTSMYLCASSLSSGSTGELFFGEGSRLTVL.

The chain couples TRBV28 to TRBJ2-1; 8 bases are shared with TRBD2. CDR1 is MDHEN and CDR2 is SYDVKM in the germline V gene. Trimming at V came to 9 bases and at J to 6 bases, leaving 10 bases not matched to a gene. The CDR3 spans 14 residues. CDR3 region: CASRSGSISNEQFF. In DNA, the CDR3 is TGTGCCAGTCGGAGCGGGAGCATATCCAATGAGCAGTTCTTC.

J is TRBJ1-5 and V is TRBV7-2; TRBD1 is a possible D gene (6 bases). CDR3 length: 14 residues. CDR1 and CDR2 from the germline V gene are SGHTA and FQGNSA. V was shortened by 5 bases and J by 4 bases, with 12 bases between the two germline ends. CDR3 sequence: CASSPGTRNQPQHF. Here the CDR3 DNA reads TGTGCCAGCAGCCCCGGGACAAGGAATCAGCCCCAGCATTTT.

CDR3: CASSGLAGVHEQYF. In nucleotides, the CDR3 is TGTGCCAGCAGTGGACTAGCGGGAGTCCACGAGCAGTACTTC. The V call is TRBV28, the J call TRBJ2-7, with TRBD2 matching 13 bases. This CDR3 region has 14 residues. Germline lookup yields CDR1 MDHEN and CDR2 SYDVKM. V lost 5 bases to trimming and J lost 5 bases; unmatched junction nucleotides: 3.

This clone has a single count. The chain combines TRBV6-5 with TRBJ2-7, with D maybe TRBD2 (6 bases). Germline loops: CDR1 MNHEY, CDR2 SVGAGI. The CDR3 length is 15 residues. The V end lost 5 bases, the J end lost 0 bases, and 14 bases lay between the germline ends. The CDR3 loop reads CASSAHLALSYEQYF. For the CDR3, the DNA is TGTGCCAGCAGTGCGCATCTAGCGCTCTCCTACGAGCAGTACTTC.

The chain carries TRBV19 and TRBJ2-3, with 13 positions matching TRBD2. After removal of 8 bases from V and 3 bases from J, the junction contained 5 bases not matched to a gene. This CDR3 has 15 amino acids. Germline V lookup: CDR1 LNHDA, CDR2 SQIVND (reference sequence). The CDR3 region is CASRTSGSLTDTQYF. The DNA for the CDR3 is TGTGCCAGTCGGACTAGCGGGAGTCTAACAGATACGCAGTATTTT.

J is TRBJ2-5 and V is TRBV7-8, with 9 nucleotides matching TRBD2. CDR3 length: 18 amino acids. Germline V lookup: CDR1 SGHVS, CDR2 FQNEAQ. V lost 1 base and J lost 5; bases outside the gene matches: 14. Written as DNA, the CDR3 is TGTGCCAGCAGCTTAGTGGAGCGGGGGGCAACTTTTAGGGAGACCCAGTACTTC. Its protein product is CASSLVERGATFRETQYF.

The rearrangement links TRBV11-2 to TRBJ1-2; the match to TRBD1 covers 10 bases. Trimming took 5 bases from V and 4 from J; bases not matched to a gene: 7. The CDR3 sequence is 15 residues long. Germline values: CDR1 SGHAT, CDR2 FQNNGV. CDR3 residues: CASSPLTGGVYGYTF. CDR3 coding DNA: TGTGCCAGCAGCCCACTGACAGGGGGCGTCTATGGCTACACCTTC. The full variable domain, in which reference TRBV11-2 and TRBJ1-2 provide the parts outside the CDR3, is EAGVAQSPRYKIIEKRQSVAFWCNPISGHATLYWYQQILGQGPKLLIQFQNNGVVDDSQLPKDRFSAERLKGVDSTLKIQPAKLEDSAVYLCASSPLTGGVYGYTFGSGTRLTVV.

The chain employs TRBV19 and TRBJ1-1, with 7 nucleotides matching TRBD1. This CDR3 region has 16 residues. J gave up 1 base and V 6 bases, and 11 bases lay outside the gene matches. Germline CDR1 LNHDA, CDR2 SQIVND (reference sequence). Here the CDR3 DNA reads TGTGCCAGTAGCCCCGCTGACAGGGTCCCGAACACTGAAGCTTTCTTT. The encoded protein is CASSPADRVPNTEAFF. The complete variable domain, with remaining parts taken from reference TRBV19 and TRBJ1-1, reads DGGITQSPKYLFRKEGQNVTLSCEQNLNHDAMYWYRQDPGQGLRLIYYSQIVNDFQKGDIAEGYSVSREKKESFPLTVTSAQKNPTAFYLCASSPADRVPNTEAFFGQGTRLTVV.

The V call is TRBV2, the J call TRBJ2-5, with D tentatively TRBD2 (5 bases). Germline V lookup: CDR1 SNHLY, CDR2 FYNNEI. The V and J ends lost 3 bases and 4 bases respectively, with 12 bases between them. The CDR3 runs 14 residues. CDR3 sequence: CASSDKVRGETQYF. The CDR3 region has the DNA TGTGCCAGCAGTGACAAGGTCCGGGGAGAGACCCAGTACTTC. The variable domain in full, with the rest retrieved from reference TRBV2 and TRBJ2-5, is EPEVTQTPSHQVTQMGQEVILRCVPISNHLYFYWYRQILGQKVEFLVSFYNNEISEKSEIFDDQFSVERPDGSNFTLKIRSTKLEDSAMYFCASSDKVRGETQYFGPGTRLLVL.